The 24 T cell receptor beta chains below all came from one sample that was sequenced in a study of metastatic and nonmetastatic thyroid tumors. TCRdb re-called the PCR reads through MiXCR. The sample lists about 24,000 clones, roughly 23% occurring once. Nobody among the patients had been given any treatment before thyroid surgery. Sequencing was performed on blood. The receptors originated from a male donor with papillary thyroid cancer or a benign thyroid nodule (not recorded which). Some clones in this sample may be carry-over from other donors' samples.

This clone showed up just a few times. Here the CDR3 reads CASSGTGSRFYEQYF. CDR3 nucleotide sequence: TGTGCCAGCAGCGGGACAGGTAGCCGGTTCTACGAGCAGTACTTC. The chain recombines TRBV12-3 or TRBV12-4 with TRBJ2-7, with 8 bases fitting TRBD1. V trimming: 6 bases; J trimming: 3 bases; junction bases outside the gene matches: 10. CDR3 length equals 15 residues.

This chain connects TRBV11-2 to TRBJ1-2; 7 bases align to TRBD1. Unmatched junction bases numbered 16, after V lost 6 bases and J lost 6 bases. This CDR3 comprises 16 residues. Germline lookup yields CDR1 SGHAT and CDR2 FQNNGV. This CDR3 reads CASREKPGQRDDGYTF. The CDR3 DNA follows: TGTGCCAGCAGGGAAAAACCGGGACAGAGAGACGATGGCTACACCTTC. The variable domain in full, completed from reference TRBV11-2 and TRBJ1-2, reads EAGVAQSPRYKIIEKRQSVAFWCNPISGHATLYWYQQILGQGPKLLIQFQNNGVVDDSQLPKDRFSAERLKGVDSTLKIQPAKLEDSAVYLCASREKPGQRDDGYTFGSGTRLTVV.

The CDR3 spells CASGTTVHTGELFF. CDR3 DNA: TGTGCCAGCGGGACTACAGTCCACACCGGGGAGCTGTTTTTT. The V call is TRBV12-3 or TRBV12-4, the J call TRBJ2-2; 7 nucleotides align to TRBD2. V shed 8 bases, J shed 3 bases, and the junction held 6 bases outside the gene matches. The CDR3 is 14 residues long.

This clone was seen many times. In nucleotides, the CDR3 is TGTGCCAGCAGTGTAGACCCGGGAATTAATTCACCCCTCCACTTT. Amino acid sequence: CASSVDPGINSPLHF. V and J are TRBV6-1 and TRBJ1-6; D is uncertain. Looked up from germline, CDR1 is MNHNS and CDR2 is SASEGT. The CDR3 extends over 15 amino acids. V was shortened by 4 bases and J by 6 bases, with 13 bases between the two germline ends.

This clone has at least ten counts. The rearrangement joins TRBV14 to TRBJ2-7; D might be TRBD2 (5 bases). The V end was cut by 0 bases, the J end by 0 bases, with 15 bases between. The CDR3 extends over 17 amino acids. CDR1 SGHDN and CDR2 FVKESK come from the germline V gene. This CDR3 reads CASSQDSKRGNSYEQYF. DNA of the CDR3: TGTGCCAGCAGCCAAGATTCAAAGCGAGGGAACTCCTACGAGCAGTACTTC.

The V call is TRBV5-1, the J call TRBJ1-1; no clear D gene. Germline V gene sequence: CDR1 SGHRS, CDR2 YFSETQ. The V gene lost 1 base and the J gene lost 4 bases, with 11 bases spanning the gap. This CDR3 comprises 14 residues. CDR3 in amino acids: CASSLRSTGTEAFF. Written as DNA, the CDR3 is TGCGCCAGCAGCTTGAGGAGTACGGGCACTGAAGCTTTCTTT.

This clone was seen at least ten times. V gene TRBV28 combines with J gene TRBJ1-6; D is unresolved. The germline gives CDR1 MDHEN, CDR2 SYDVKM. The CDR3 runs to 16 residues. Trimming cost V 5 bases and J 2 bases, with 13 bases left between them. The CDR3, as DNA: TGTGCCAGCAGTGTTTCCGGACTCACCTATAATTCACCCCTCCACTTT. Its translation is CASSVSGLTYNSPLHF. Variable domain in full (rest from reference TRBV28 and TRBJ1-6): DVKVTQSSRYLVKRTGEKVFLECVQDMDHENMFWYRQDPGLGLRLIYFSYDVKMKEKGDIPEGYSVSREKKERFSLILESASTNQTSMYLCASSVSGLTYNSPLHFGNGTRLTVT.

V usage is TRBV15 and J usage is TRBJ2-2; D may be TRBD1 (5 bases). Germline V gene sequence: CDR1 LNHNV, CDR2 YYDKDF (reference sequence). Trimming took off 1 base at V and 4 bases at J, with 10 bases between the two ends. The CDR3 totals 15 residues. CDR3 DNA sequence: TGTGCCACCAGCAGAGTGCAGGGATCCACCGGGGAGCTGTTTTTT. This encodes CATSRVQGSTGELFF.

Note on this clone: A clone one base away is much larger, so this may be a read error. The chain has TRBV20-1 and TRBJ2-1; tentatively, D is TRBD2 (5 bases). The CDR3 spans 19 residues. Germline V gene sequence: CDR1 DFQATT, CDR2 SNEGSKA (reference sequence). CDR3 sequence reads: CSTRGANYEVVSSYNEQFF. CDR3 nucleotide sequence: TGCAGTACTAGAGGCGCAAACTATGAAGTAGTAAGCTCCTACAATGAGCAGTTCTTC.

In this sample, this clone turned up a few times. Here the CDR3 reads CATTPLWGSDYGYTF. The CDR3 DNA is TGTGCCACCACCCCCCTTTGGGGGAGCGACTATGGCTACACCTTC. The V gene is TRBV19, the J gene TRBJ1-2; the D gene is possibly TRBD1 (5 bases). This CDR3 has 15 residues. Germline-derived CDR1 and CDR2 are LNHDA and SQIVND (reference sequence). The V end lost 10 bases, the J end lost 3 bases, and 21 bases lay between the germline ends. Combining the CDR3 with reference TRBV19 and TRBJ1-2 gives the whole variable domain DGGITQSPKYLFRKEGQNVTLSCEQNLNHDAMYWYRQDPGQGLRLIYYSQIVNDFQKGDIAEGYSVSREKKESFPLTVTSAQKNPTAFYLCATTPLWGSDYGYTFGSGTRLTVV.

A note on this clone: A much larger clone sits a single nucleotide away, making a read error possible. CDR3 nucleotide sequence: TGCAGTGTTCATGTGGCTGCCCAAGATACCCAGTACTTC. Protein product: CSVHVAAQDTQYF. V usage is TRBV20-1 and J usage is TRBJ2-5; D not certain. The CDR3 sequence is 13 residues long. Germline V CDR1 and CDR2: DFQATT, SNEGSKA (reference sequence).

This clone was found a few times. A much more abundant neighbour one base away suggests this may be a read error. This chain links TRBV29-1 with TRBJ2-7; maybe TRBD1 (6 bases). Germline-derived CDR1 and CDR2 are SQVTM and ANQGSEA. This CDR3 spans 13 amino acids. CDR3 coding DNA: TGCATCGTTTGGGACACCTCCTCCTACGAGCAGTACTTC. It specifies CIVWDTSSYEQYF.

The chain combines TRBV27 with TRBJ1-1, with 8 bases identical to TRBD1. The J segment lost 8 bases and the V segment lost 8 bases, leaving 16 bases of the junction unmatched. The CDR3 is made up of 15 amino acids. Germline-derived CDR1 and CDR2 are MNHEY and SMNVEV (reference sequence). CDR3 nucleotides: TGTGCCAGCCGCTGGACAGGGATAACGCGGGGGGAAGCTTTCTTT. Residues: CASRWTGITRGEAFF.

This clone was seen many times. V gene TRBV20-1 combines with J gene TRBJ1-2; the D is unclear. V gave up 5 bases and J gave up 5 bases, with 18 bases separating them. CDR1 is DFQATT, CDR2 SNEGSKA, per germline (reference sequence). The CDR3 covers 14 residues. The CDR3, as DNA: TGCAGTGCTTTAAACTTGCGGGGAAAATATGGCTACACCTTC. Its protein is CSALNLRGKYGYTF.

This chain links TRBV7-2 with TRBJ1-6; D unresolved. Germline lookup yields CDR1 SGHTA and CDR2 FQGNSA. V was pared by 2 bases and J by 6 bases, with 8 bases between. The CDR3 has 14 amino acids. The CDR3 sequence: CASSLFFINSPLHF. As DNA, the CDR3 is TGTGCCAGCAGCTTATTTTTTATTAATTCACCCCTCCACTTT.

There are many counts of this clone. The chain employs TRBV10-1 and TRBJ2-4, with D uncertain. V lost 2 bases and J 0 bases, leaving 5 bases between the germline ends. The CDR3 sequence is 14 residues long. Germline assignment: CDR1 WNHNN and CDR2 SYGVQD (reference sequence). The CDR3 spells CASSESLAKNIQYF. In DNA form, the CDR3 reads TGCGCCAGCAGTGAGAGTCTAGCCAAAAACATTCAGTACTTC.

About this clone itself: One junction end disagrees with the germline gene, perhaps due to a read error. The chain has TRBV2 and TRBJ1-2; tentatively, D is TRBD1 (6 bases). CDR3 length: 13 residues. The V gene's germline CDR1 is SNHLY and CDR2 FYNNEI. The CDR3 DNA sequence: TGCGCCAGCAGTGAGGACAGAACCTATGGCTACACCTTC. Protein sequence: CASSEDRTYGYTF. Full variable domain (missing parts from reference TRBV2 and TRBJ1-2): EPEVTQTPSHQVTQMGQEVILRCVPISNHLYFYWYRQILGQKVEFLVSFYNNEISEKSEIFDDQFSVERPDGSNFTLKIRSTKLEDSAMYFCASSEDRTYGYTFGSGTRLTVV.

Points on this clone: A clone one base away is much larger, so this may be a read error. Lacking the conserved final phenylalanine or tryptophan, this CDR3 likely reflects a read error. The V gene is TRBV9, the J gene TRBJ2-2; no firm D call. The CDR3 is 14 amino acids. Germline CDR1 and CDR2: SGDLS and YYNGEE. V was clipped by 0 bases and J by 1 base, with 4 bases between them. The CDR3 DNA sequence: TGTGCCAGCAGCGTAGCGGGGAACACCGGGGAGCTGTTTCTT. Its translation is CASSVAGNTGELFL.

This clone was recorded many times. The chain uses TRBV7-2 and TRBJ2-2; TRBD2 is a possible D gene (5 bases). The CDR3 consists of 13 residues. Germline assignment: CDR1 SGHTA and CDR2 FQGNSA. Trimming cost V 4 bases and J 6 bases, with 9 bases left between them. For the CDR3, the DNA is TGTGCCAGCAGCTATATCGGGGCCGGGGAGCTGTTTTTT. The encoded protein is CASSYIGAGELFF.

Worth noting for this clone: A much larger clone lies a single base off, so this may be a read error. The same CDR3 arises from other DNA sequences in this sample as well. The gene calls are TRBV4-1 and TRBJ2-1, with D perhaps being TRBD1 or TRBD2 (5 bases each). Germline V gene lookup returns CDR1 MGHRA and CDR2 YSYEKL. The CDR3 loop spans 16 amino acids. Between the trimmed V and J ends, which lost 5 bases and 2 bases, there was a span of 16 bases. CDR3 protein: CASSEEPGQTYNEQFF. CDR3 nucleotide sequence: TGCGCCAGCAGCGAGGAACCGGGGCAGACCTACAATGAGCAGTTCTTC.

The chain carries TRBV5-4 and TRBJ2-2; 7 nucleotides agree with TRBD1. The CDR3 extends over 16 amino acids. V lost 4 bases and J lost 0; bases outside the gene matches: 6. Germline values: CDR1 SGHNT, CDR2 YYREEE (reference sequence). CDR3 nucleotides: TGTGCCAGCAGCCCCTCCGGGACAGCGAACACCGGGGAGCTGTTTTTT. Its protein product is CASSPSGTANTGELFF. The entire variable domain, with the rest obtained from reference TRBV5-4 and TRBJ2-2, is as follows: ETGVTQSPTHLIKTRGQQVTLRCSSQSGHNTVSWYQQALGQGPQFIFQYYREEENGRGNFPPRFSGLQFPNYSSELNVNALELDDSALYLCASSPSGTANTGELFFGEGSRLTVL.

In this sample, this clone turned up a few times. The chain is built from TRBV6-2 or TRBV6-3 and TRBJ1-5; the D gene is possibly TRBD1 (6 bases). Looked up from germline, CDR1 is MNHEY and CDR2 is SVGEGT. V was trimmed by 7 bases and J by 7 bases, leaving 20 bases between them. The CDR3 length is 15 residues. The CDR3 DNA reads TGTGCCAGCATTACCAGAGAGGGGGGCTTGCAGCCCCAGCATTTT. Protein product: CASITREGGLQPQHF.

This clone was counted at least ten times. The rearrangement joins TRBV28 to TRBJ2-4; tentatively, D is TRBD1 or TRBD2 (5 bases each). Looked up from germline, CDR1 is MDHEN and CDR2 is SYDVKM. Trimming removed 5 bases at V and 15 bases at J, with 23 bases between. This CDR3 has 14 residues. The CDR3 reads CASSTHPGPFPRYF. In DNA form, the CDR3 reads TGTGCCAGCAGTACGCACCCGGGACCCTTCCCTCGGTACTTC. Variable domain in full (rest from reference TRBV28 and TRBJ2-4): DVKVTQSSRYLVKRTGEKVFLECVQDMDHENMFWYRQDPGLGLRLIYFSYDVKMKEKGDIPEGYSVSREKKERFSLILESASTNQTSMYLCASSTHPGPFPRYFGAGTRLSVL.

This clone was picked up many times. This chain links TRBV29-1 with TRBJ2-1; 7 bases map to TRBD2. V shed 6 bases and J 0 bases; nucleotides not matched to a gene: 5. Germline V gene sequence: CDR1 SQVTM, CDR2 ANQGSEA. This CDR3 is 14 amino acids long. The CDR3 loop is CSVGGRRSYNEQFF. The CDR3 DNA sequence: TGCAGCGTAGGCGGGAGACGCTCCTACAATGAGCAGTTCTTC.